This record concerns one T cell receptor beta chain sequence. This clonotype was detected only a few times. This clone's antigen is unknown. Per-base quality was not reported, and no clone a single base away is much larger than it. This specimen belongs to a study of T-cell memory formation after mild COVID-19 (dated by TCRdb to 2020 to 2023). Turning to the overall study: TCR sequence clusters from the two donors were largely donor specific. T-cell clones expanding and contracting after mild COVID-19 in two donors were tracked by longitudinal TCRalpha and TCRbeta repertoire sequencing. Two young, previously healthy adult volunteers, one female and one male, were included in the cohort.

The instrument was an Illumina NovaSeq 6000. Using 5'RACE with constant-segment primers, TCRalpha and TCRbeta cDNA libraries were constructed, with sample barcodes and unique molecular identifiers added in the process. RNA was extracted from every sample with Trizol reagent. The libraries were amplified in two PCR steps, and the second step added a second sample barcode and Illumina TruSeq adapters. Sequencing of libraries was performed on an Illumina NovaSeq with 2 x 150 bp paired-end reads. The authors processed their data as follows. With migec v1.2.7, reads were demultiplexed and then collapsed into UMI-guided consensus sequences. Using mixcr v2.1.11, UMI consensuses were aligned to TRA and TRB V and J templates and then assembled into clonotypes. Clonotypes were classified as expanded or contracted when called significant by both edgeR and NoisET, with noise models trained on biological replicates. edgeR calls used a false discovery rate-adjusted p below 0.01 and a log2 fold-change threshold of 1. As an exploratory analysis of dynamics, max-normalized trajectories of the 1000 most abundant clonotypes were examined by PCA with hierarchical clustering. Separately sequenced CD4+ and CD8+ repertoires were used to assign a CD4 or CD8 phenotype to each responding clone. TCRdb redid the processing of the public reads, applying fastp at Q25 and MiXCR, and retained in-frame beta chains. Rows matching on CDR3 protein sequence are summarized as one entry with the most common DNA and genes. TCRdb, not the original authors, processed these V and J calls. This sample is represented by about 200,000 distinct CDR3 sequences; just over 9.5% of them were singletons. Of the sample, around 3.3% falls within the top ten clones.

Overall results and qualifications from the work: Balanced CD4/CD8 phenotypes were observed for clones contracting from day 15 to 85, whereas a bias towards CD4+ was observed for a second wave of clones expanding from day 15 to 37. Contracting CD4+ clones were found mainly in CM and EM memory subsets, while CD8+ clones were enriched in EMRA. Some responding clones were detected in pre-infection memory, suggesting pre-existing cross-reactive memory T cells joined the SARS-CoV-2 response. The study included only a couple of mild cases, and larger cohorts that include severe cases with pre-infection samples were judged to be necessary. SARS-CoV-2 specificity was not confirmed for the second-wave clones peaking on day 37.

CDR3 length: 15 amino acids, cysteine to phenylalanine. Only CDR3 DNA is held: 45 bases, read in frame from base 1. Here V drops 3 bases and J drops 6 bases, and the junction holds 6 bases not matched to any gene. CDR1 MDHEN and CDR2 SYDVKM were looked up in the germline V gene. PBMCs were isolated by Ficoll-Paque density gradient centrifugation. The chain uses TRBV28 and TRBJ2-3; 10 nucleotides in the junction match TRBD2. This TCR was recovered from a young man who had mild COVID-19 (a few samples of this study predate the infection). The sample titles of this study are shuffled in the database, so cell type and time point are left out; the donor was told from shared clones. The sample taken for sequencing was PBMCs or a T cell subset sorted from them (not recorded which). The CDR3 reads as follows: CASSFYASGGDTQYF. The sequenced DNA: TGTGCCAGCAGTTTTTACGCTAGCGGGGGTGATACGCAGTATTTT. The CDR3 plus the reference TRBV28 and TRBJ2-3 genes for the other parts give the full variable domain: DVKVTQSSRYLVKRTGEKVFLECVQDMDHENMFWYRQDPGLGLRLIYFSYDVKMKEKGDIPEGYSVSREKKERFSLILESASTNQTSMYLCASSFYASGGDTQYFGPGTRLTVL.